This T cell receptor beta chain was identified in a study of blood T cell repertoires in COVID-19 (TCRdb year 2020). A note on the overall study: The collaborator samples originated in the United States, Italy and Spain and spanned the acute and convalescent phases of COVID-19. Where available, HLA class I and class II types were taken from metadata supplied by the sample provider and were not determined by assay-based typing. The samples were drawn from the first 160 participants of the ongoing ImmuneRACE study and from 1,200 or so subjects provided by 6 global collaborators. A freely available public database, intended as a resource for researchers studying the immune response to SARS-CoV-2, is where the repertoires were released. Nearly every sample came with metadata listing a de-identified subject ID, COVID-19 status, age in years and sex. The prospective study material was composed of cDNA or gDNA derived from T cells, B-cell-depleted T cells, or PBMCs. The dataset comprised deeply sampled blood TCRbeta repertoires from subjects exposed to, actively infected with, or recovered from COVID-19. General study outcomes and caveats: How much clinical and demographic metadata was included differed by source and by participant, and the metadata was provided uncurated.

V is reduced by 1 base and J by 9 bases, leaving a spacing of 13 bases between them. CDR1 GTSNPN and CDR2 SVGIG were looked up in the germline V gene (reference sequence). The CDR3 covers 13 residues, taking in both the cysteine and the phenylalanine. Only the CDR3 DNA stays, 39 bases, in frame from base 1. A second Seattle source provided samples from volunteer blood donors who had recovered from COVID-19. Each collaborating institution followed its own protocols to collect whole blood in K2EDTA tubes. For TCRbeta analysis, collaborators shipped samples as frozen whole blood, isolated PBMCs, or DNA extracted from either of those sample types. This clone was observed a few times. Which antigen it targets is not known. No base-level quality is on record; no much larger clone is a single base apart. The immunoSEQ Assay, a bias-controlled multiplex PCR, was used to amplify TCRbeta CDR3 regions from genomic DNA. The authors' analysis ran thus. Nucleated cell counts per sample were estimated from amplification of reference gene primers within the assay. To quantify the absolute abundance of each unique TCRbeta CDR3 rearrangement, sequence reads were collapsed and filtered. Productive Simpson clonality was computed per sample as the square root of Simpson's diversity index over productive rearrangements. TCRdb carries this immuneACCESS record with in-frame sequences only. Its versions omit some clonotypes, under half of them owing to an unresolved V gene in the studies checked, with the rest unexplained. That table gives V, J and clone size, and the DNA gave D and trimming. The sample table contains approximately 300,000 clones; only one count was recorded for 70% to 90% of them. The biggest ten clones account for approximately 6.5% of the sample.

Input material: peripheral blood. The chain links TRBV30 with TRBJ1-5; the D gene is perhaps TRBD1, on 5 matching bases. This receptor was identified in a man aged 18 to 30 who had recovered from COVID-19. For the CDR3, the sequence is CAWSGGGRGPQHF. The DNA sequence is given as TGTGCCTGGAGTGGCGGGGGACGAGGGCCCCAGCATTTT.